This is a list of T cell receptor beta chains from one sample in a study of OX40 agonist ivuxolimab in advanced cancers. Only in-frame clones appear in the TCRdb table, and some are missing; sequencing was by immunoSEQ multiplex PCR. The data contain tens of thousands of clones, less than 85% of them singletons. Here the sequenced sample was CD4+ or CD8+ T cells sorted from blood, taken in a trial of the OX40 agonist ivuxolimab. The receptors shown here come from an adult with an advanced solid tumor such as melanoma, head and neck, liver or kidney cancer. The CDR3 runs from the conserved cysteine through the conserved F or W. Fields, in order: CDR3 DNA, CDR3 protein, D gene, clone size, J gene, V gene. D genes are given only for firm matches. Clone size is not always given. Where it is, it says once, few, many or a class for expanded clones.

TGTGCCAGCAGTTTATTGGGGGACCGGAACACTGAAGCTTTCTTT,CASSLLGDRNTEAFF,.,.,TRBJ1-1,TRBV28
TGTGCCAGCAGCCAATCACAGTCCTATGGCTACACCTTC,CASSQSQSYGYTF,.,.,TRBJ1-2,TRBV14
TGTGCCAGCAGTTACGAGAGACAGGGTGTGGAGCTGTTTTTT,CASSYERQGVELFF,TRBD1,.,TRBJ2-2,TRBV6-5
TGTGCCAGCAGTTTCCTAACTCGACGGGAGGTCAATCAGCCCCAGCATTTT,CASSFLTRREVNQPQHF,.,.,TRBJ1-5,TRBV28
TGTGCCAGCAGTTTTCCCGGGACAGGGGGCCTCATTAATGAAAAACTGTTTTTT,CASSFPGTGGLINEKLFF,TRBD1,.,TRBJ1-4,TRBV7-9
TGTGCCAGCAGTTTATGGCAGGACAGAAACAATGAGCAGTTCTTC,CASSLWQDRNNEQFF,.,once,TRBJ2-1,TRBV28
TGTGCCAGCAGTCCGGGGGTTGGGACAGTCTATGGCTACACCTTC,CASSPGVGTVYGYTF,TRBD1,.,TRBJ1-2,TRBV28
TGTGCCAGCGGCGAGCAGGGACCGAACACCGGGGAGCTGTTTTTT,CASGEQGPNTGELFF,.,few,TRBJ2-2,TRBV2
TGTGCCAGCCGAAAGGGTAACTATGGCTACACCTTC,CASRKGNYGYTF,.,.,TRBJ1-2,TRBV19
TGTGCCAGCAGTTACTCGGAGGTTATTATGGCCCAGTACTTC,CASSYSEVIMAQYF,.,.,TRBJ2-5,TRBV6-6
TGTGCCAGCAGCTTAGAGTTCTACAATGAGCAGTTCTTC,CASSLEFYNEQFF,.,.,TRBJ2-1,TRBV13
TGTGTCAGTAACGAGGGGATTAGTACGTCCGAGCAGTTCTTC,CVSNEGISTSEQFF,.,.,TRBJ2-1,TRBV9
TGTGCCAGCAGCTTTATCGGACAGCAAGCTTTCTTT,CASSFIGQQAFF,.,.,TRBJ1-1,TRBV7-6
TGTGCCAGCAGTGCCCGACCCATCTCCACGCAGTATTTT,CASSARPISTQYF,.,few,TRBJ2-3,TRBV6-4
TGCGCCAGCAGCCAATCCGACTACAATGAGCAGTTCTTC,CASSQSDYNEQFF,.,.,TRBJ2-1,TRBV4-3
TGTGCCAGCAGCGCCGGGGGGCTCCGCACAGATACGCAGTATTTT,CASSAGGLRTDTQYF,.,once,TRBJ2-3,TRBV9
TGTGCCAGCAGCGTTAGCGGGGGGGTTTCGACAGATACGCAGTATTTT,CASSVSGGVSTDTQYF,TRBD2,.,TRBJ2-3,TRBV9
TGTGCCAGCCTAGAGAGGGGCAATCAGCCCCAGCATTTT,CASLERGNQPQHF,.,.,TRBJ1-5,TRBV28
TGTGCCAGCATTGATCTATCTGAGGAGACCCAGTACTTC,CASIDLSEETQYF,.,.,TRBJ2-5,TRBV28
TGCGCCAGCAGCCATCCCGGGGGGGCCTCCTACAATGAGCAGTTCTTC,CASSHPGGASYNEQFF,TRBD2,.,TRBJ2-1,TRBV4-1
TGTGCCAGCAGCTCAAACCGACAGGGAGTCTTTGGAAACACCATATATTTT,CASSSNRQGVFGNTIYF,TRBD1,.,TRBJ1-3,TRBV7-9
TGTGCCAGCAGCCCCTGGCGTGAAGCTTTCTTT,CASSPWREAFF,.,.,TRBJ1-1,TRBV5-8
TGCGCCAGCAGCCAAGCGGGTTTCACAGATACGCAGTATTTT,CASSQAGFTDTQYF,.,.,TRBJ2-3,TRBV4-1
TGTGCCAGCAGCTTGTACGTGACAGGGAACTATGGCTACACCTTC,CASSLYVTGNYGYTF,TRBD1,.,TRBJ1-2,TRBV5-4
TGTGCCAGCAGCCCATGGACAGGGGGCGATTCACCCCTCCACTTT,CASSPWTGGDSPLHF,TRBD1,once,TRBJ1-6,TRBV7-6
TGTGCCAGTAGTTCGGGACGGAACTACGAGCAGTACTTC,CASSSGRNYEQYF,.,.,TRBJ2-7,TRBV19
TGTGCCAGCAGCTGGAGGGTAAACACCGGGGAGCTGTTTTTT,CASSWRVNTGELFF,.,.,TRBJ2-2,TRBV7-9
TGTGCCAGCAGCTCCTCCAGGGACTCGGGGCGCCACTTT,CASSSSRDSGRHF,.,.,TRBJ1-6,TRBV5-6
TGTGCCAGCAGTTCCAGGACAGGGCCTAGCACAGATACGCAGTATTTT,CASSSRTGPSTDTQYF,TRBD1,.,TRBJ2-3,TRBV28
TGTGCCATCAGTGAACGGACAGGGGAGGATGAGCAGTTCTTC,CAISERTGEDEQFF,TRBD1,.,TRBJ2-1,TRBV10-3
TGCAGCGTCACCGGGACGGAGAACACCGGGGAGCTGTTTTTT,CSVTGTENTGELFF,.,.,TRBJ2-2,TRBV29-1
TGTGCCAGCAGCCCCTGGGGGAACACTGAAGCTTTCTTT,CASSPWGNTEAFF,.,.,TRBJ1-1,TRBV7-2
TGTGCCAGCAGCGCGGGAGGGTTCCATGGCTACACCTTC,CASSAGGFHGYTF,.,.,TRBJ1-2,TRBV13
TGTGCCAGCAGCGGGGACATCTCTGGAAACACCATATATTTT,CASSGDISGNTIYF,.,.,TRBJ1-3,TRBV9
TGTGCCGTGCGGCCTGGGTGGGCCGGGGAGCTGTTTTTT,CAVRPGWAGELFF,.,.,TRBJ2-2,TRBV19
TGTGCCAGCAGCTTGGTAGTGACTGCGGACAATGAGCAGTTCTTC,CASSLVVTADNEQFF,.,few,TRBJ2-1,TRBV5-5
TGCGCCAGCAGCCAAGAGTGGCGGGACCTCCAAGAGACCCAGTACTTC,CASSQEWRDLQETQYF,.,few,TRBJ2-5,TRBV4-3